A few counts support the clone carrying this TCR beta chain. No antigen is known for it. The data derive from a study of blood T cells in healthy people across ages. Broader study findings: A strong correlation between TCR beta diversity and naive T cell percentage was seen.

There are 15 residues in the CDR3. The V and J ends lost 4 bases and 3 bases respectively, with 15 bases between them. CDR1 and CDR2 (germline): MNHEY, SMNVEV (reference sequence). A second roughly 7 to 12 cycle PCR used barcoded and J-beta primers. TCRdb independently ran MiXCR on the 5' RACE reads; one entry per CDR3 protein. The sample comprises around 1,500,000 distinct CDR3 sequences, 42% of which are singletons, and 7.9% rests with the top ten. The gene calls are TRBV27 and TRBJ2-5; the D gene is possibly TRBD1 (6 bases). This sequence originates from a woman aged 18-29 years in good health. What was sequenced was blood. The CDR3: CASSSGGKSKETQYF. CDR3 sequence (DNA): TGTGCCAGCAGTTCTGGGGGCAAGAGTAAAGAGACCCAGTACTTC.